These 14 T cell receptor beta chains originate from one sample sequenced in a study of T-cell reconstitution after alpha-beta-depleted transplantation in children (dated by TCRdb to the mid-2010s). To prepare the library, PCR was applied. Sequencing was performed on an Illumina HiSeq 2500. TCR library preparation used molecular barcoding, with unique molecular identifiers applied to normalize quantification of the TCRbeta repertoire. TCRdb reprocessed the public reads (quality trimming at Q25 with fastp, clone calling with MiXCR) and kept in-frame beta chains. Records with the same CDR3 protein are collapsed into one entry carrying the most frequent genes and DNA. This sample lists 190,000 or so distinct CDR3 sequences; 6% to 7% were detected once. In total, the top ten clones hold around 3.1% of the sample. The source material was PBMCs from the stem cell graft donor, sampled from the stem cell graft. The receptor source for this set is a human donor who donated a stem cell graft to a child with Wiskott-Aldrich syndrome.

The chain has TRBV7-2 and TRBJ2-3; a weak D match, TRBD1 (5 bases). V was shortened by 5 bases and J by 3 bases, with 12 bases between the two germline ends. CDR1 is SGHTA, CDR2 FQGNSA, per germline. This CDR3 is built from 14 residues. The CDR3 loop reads CASSTRASTDTQYF. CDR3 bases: TGTGCCAGCAGCACCAGGGCTTCAACAGATACGCAGTATTTT.

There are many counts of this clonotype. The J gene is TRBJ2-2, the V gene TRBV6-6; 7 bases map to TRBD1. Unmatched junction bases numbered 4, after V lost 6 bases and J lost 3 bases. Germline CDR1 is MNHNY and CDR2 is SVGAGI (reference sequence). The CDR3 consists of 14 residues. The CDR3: CASRWDSYTGELFF. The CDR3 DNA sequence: TGTGCCAGCAGATGGGACAGCTACACCGGGGAGCTGTTTTTT.

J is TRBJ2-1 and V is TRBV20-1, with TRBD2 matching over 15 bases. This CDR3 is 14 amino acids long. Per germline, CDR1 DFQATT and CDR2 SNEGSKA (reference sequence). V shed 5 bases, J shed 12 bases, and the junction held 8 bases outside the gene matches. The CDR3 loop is CSAYSGLAGGTQFF. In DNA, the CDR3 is TGCAGTGCTTACAGCGGACTAGCGGGGGGGACGCAGTTCTTC.

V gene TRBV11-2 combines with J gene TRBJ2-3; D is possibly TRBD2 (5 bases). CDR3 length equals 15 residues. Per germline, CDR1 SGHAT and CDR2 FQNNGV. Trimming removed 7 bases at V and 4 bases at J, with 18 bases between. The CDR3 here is CASTPSNSVADTQYF. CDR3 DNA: TGTGCCAGCACCCCATCGAATAGCGTTGCAGATACGCAGTATTTT.

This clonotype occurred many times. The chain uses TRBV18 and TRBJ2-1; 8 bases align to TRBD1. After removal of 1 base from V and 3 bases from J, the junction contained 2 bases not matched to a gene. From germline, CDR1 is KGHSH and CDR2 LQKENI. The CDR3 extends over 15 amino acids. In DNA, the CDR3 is TGTGCCAGCTCACCACGGGACAGGCACTACAATGAGCAGTTCTTC. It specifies CASSPRDRHYNEQFF.

In nucleotides, the CDR3 is TGCGCCAGCAGCCGAGGGGGACAGGACACCGGGGAGCTGTTTTTT. Protein sequence: CASSRGGQDTGELFF. J is TRBJ2-2 and V is TRBV5-1; TRBD1 matches 8 bases. Trimming took 4 bases from V and 3 from J; bases not matched to a gene: 5. Per germline, CDR1 SGHRS and CDR2 YFSETQ. The CDR3 contains 15 residues.

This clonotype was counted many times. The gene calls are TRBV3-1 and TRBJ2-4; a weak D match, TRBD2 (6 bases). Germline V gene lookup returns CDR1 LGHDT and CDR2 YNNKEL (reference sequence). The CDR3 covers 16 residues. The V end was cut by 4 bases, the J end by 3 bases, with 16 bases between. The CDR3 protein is CASSPYGGLGKNIQYF. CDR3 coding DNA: TGTGCCAGCAGCCCCTACGGAGGGTTAGGCAAAAACATTCAGTACTTC. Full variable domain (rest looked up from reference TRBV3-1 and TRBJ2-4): DTAVSQTPKYLVTQMGNDKSIKCEQNLGHDTMYWYKQDSKKFLKIMFSYNNKELIINETVPNRFSPKSPDKAHLNLHINSLELGDSAVYFCASSPYGGLGKNIQYFGAGTRLSVL.

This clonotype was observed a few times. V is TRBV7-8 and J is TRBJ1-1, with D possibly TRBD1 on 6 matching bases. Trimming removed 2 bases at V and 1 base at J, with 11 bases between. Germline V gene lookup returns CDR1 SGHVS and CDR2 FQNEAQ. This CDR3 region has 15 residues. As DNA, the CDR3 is TGTGCCAGCAGCTTATCAGGGGCGCAGAACACTGAAGCTTTCTTT. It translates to CASSLSGAQNTEAFF.

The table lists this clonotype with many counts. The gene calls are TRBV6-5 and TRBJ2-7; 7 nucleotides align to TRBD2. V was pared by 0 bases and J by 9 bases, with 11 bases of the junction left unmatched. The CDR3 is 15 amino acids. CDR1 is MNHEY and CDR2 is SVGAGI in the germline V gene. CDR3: CASSYSLAVPAGQYF. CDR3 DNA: TGTGCCAGCAGTTACTCTCTAGCGGTACCTGCTGGGCAGTACTTC.

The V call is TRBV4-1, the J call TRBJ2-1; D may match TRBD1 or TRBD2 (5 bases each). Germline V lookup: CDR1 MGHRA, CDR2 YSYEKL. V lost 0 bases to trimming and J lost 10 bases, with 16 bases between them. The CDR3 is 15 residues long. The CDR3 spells CASSQETGTRGEQFF. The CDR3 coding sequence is TGCGCCAGCAGCCAAGAAACGGGGACCCGCGGGGAGCAGTTCTTC.

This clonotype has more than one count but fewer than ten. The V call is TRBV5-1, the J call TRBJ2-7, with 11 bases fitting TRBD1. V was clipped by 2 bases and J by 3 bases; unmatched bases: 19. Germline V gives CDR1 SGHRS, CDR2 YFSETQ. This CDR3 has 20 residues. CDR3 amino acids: CASSLRPPASRGQGVYEQYF. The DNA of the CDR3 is TGCGCCAGCAGCTTACGGCCTCCCGCATCCCGGGGACAGGGGGTCTACGAGCAGTACTTC.

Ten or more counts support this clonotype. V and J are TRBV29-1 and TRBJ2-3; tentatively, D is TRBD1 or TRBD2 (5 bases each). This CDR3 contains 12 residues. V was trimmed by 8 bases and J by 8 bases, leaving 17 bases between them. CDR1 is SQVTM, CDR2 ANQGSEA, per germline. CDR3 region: CSPRESGGTQYF. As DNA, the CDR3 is TGCAGCCCCCGTGAAAGTGGGGGTACGCAGTATTTT.

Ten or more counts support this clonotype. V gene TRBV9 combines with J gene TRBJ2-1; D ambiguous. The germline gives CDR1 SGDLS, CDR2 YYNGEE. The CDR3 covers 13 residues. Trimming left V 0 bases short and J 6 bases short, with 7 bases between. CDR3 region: CASSVVGANEQFF. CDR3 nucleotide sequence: TGTGCCAGCAGCGTAGTGGGTGCCAATGAGCAGTTCTTC. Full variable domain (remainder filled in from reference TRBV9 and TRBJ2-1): DSGVTQTPKHLITATGQRVTLRCSPRSGDLSVYWYQQSLDQGLQFLIQYYNGEERAKGNILERFSAQQFPDLHSELNLSSLELGDSALYFCASSVVGANEQFFGPGTRLTVL.

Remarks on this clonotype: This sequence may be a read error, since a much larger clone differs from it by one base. The DNA of the CDR3 is TGTGCCAGCACCAGGCGCCTTAGCGGGAGGGCCCTCCCGTCCAAGCAGTACTTC. It encodes CASTRRLSGRALPSKQYF. This chain links TRBV12-3 or TRBV12-4 with TRBJ2-7; 11 bases are shared with TRBD2. The junction had 22 bases not matched to a gene; V was cut back by 7 bases and J by 8 bases. This CDR3 has 18 residues.